These 21 T cell receptor beta chains originate from one sample sequenced in a study of T-cell reconstitution after alpha-beta-depleted transplantation in children. This sample's TCRbeta library carried unique molecular identifier barcodes. TCRdb reprocessed the PCR reads with MiXCR, giving one entry per CDR3 protein. Of 700,000 to 950,000 distinct CDR3 sequences in the sample, 15% to 20% were seen once. The sequencing used PBMCs, mostly from graft donor cells, collected 360 days after TCRalphabeta/CD19-depleted stem cell transplant. All receptors come from a male patient younger than 18 who had a stem cell transplant for acute lymphoblastic leukemia, so the T cells may come from the graft donor.

A few counts support this clonotype. The V gene is TRBV19, the J gene TRBJ1-1; D unresolved. Looked up from germline, CDR1 is LNHDA and CDR2 is SQIVND (reference sequence). Trimming removed 5 bases from V and 4 bases from J, with 11 bases in between. The length of the CDR3 is 13 residues. CDR3 protein: CASSPREGTEAFF. CDR3 nucleotide sequence: TGTGCCAGTAGTCCCCGAGAAGGCACTGAAGCTTTCTTT.

V gene TRBV6-1 combines with J gene TRBJ2-1, with D perhaps matching TRBD1 (6 bases). Germline V gives CDR1 MNHNS, CDR2 SASEGT. Trimming pared 5 bases from V and 7 bases from J, leaving 12 bases between. CDR3 size: 13 residues. In DNA, the CDR3 is TGTGCCAGCAGTCTGGGGGCCGCAAATGAGCAGTTCTTC. Amino acids: CASSLGAANEQFF.

The chain carries TRBV20-1 and TRBJ2-2, with TRBD1 identical over 9 bases. CDR1 is DFQATT and CDR2 is SNEGSKA in the germline V gene (reference sequence). This CDR3 comprises 16 residues. V lost 4 bases and J lost 1; bases outside the gene matches: 7. The CDR3, as DNA: TGCAGTGCTATCACACAGGGGGCGGTGAACACCGGGGAGCTGTTTTTT. Amino acids: CSAITQGAVNTGELFF.

J is TRBJ2-3 and V is TRBV7-6, with 9 nucleotides matching TRBD2. The CDR3 is 17 residues long. V dropped 1 base and J dropped 4; count of bases not matched to a gene: 9. CDR1 is SGHVS and CDR2 is FNYEAQ in the germline V gene. The CDR3 bases are TGTGCCAGCAGCTTAGGAGTCCTAGCGGGAATGTCAGATACGCAGTATTTT. Translating it yields CASSLGVLAGMSDTQYF.

This chain connects TRBV20-1 to TRBJ2-3; 8 nucleotides line up with TRBD2. Germline CDR1 reads DFQATT; CDR2 reads SNEGSKA (reference sequence). Trimming cost V 7 bases and J 3 bases; bases outside gene matches: 6. This CDR3 spans 13 amino acids. The CDR3 nucleotides read TGCAGTGTAGCGGGAAGGCCGACAGATACGCAGTATTTT. This encodes CSVAGRPTDTQYF.

CDR3 amino acids: CASSSKLIGEQFF. CDR3 nucleotides: TGCGCCAGCAGCTCGAAGCTGATCGGTGAGCAGTTCTTC. The chain uses TRBV5-1 and TRBJ2-1; no firm D call. The V gene's germline CDR1 is SGHRS and CDR2 YFSETQ. The CDR3 runs to 13 residues. V gave up 3 bases and J gave up 9 bases, with 13 bases separating them.

The chain couples TRBV7-8 to TRBJ2-1, with D hard to call. Germline-derived CDR1 and CDR2 are SGHVS and FQNEAQ. The V end was cut by 5 bases, the J end by 6 bases, with 11 bases between. The CDR3 runs to 13 residues. Here the CDR3 reads CASSIDPGNEQFF. The DNA for the CDR3 is TGTGCCAGCAGCATCGACCCTGGCAATGAGCAGTTCTTC.

The chain has TRBV5-1 and TRBJ2-2; D is undetermined. Between the trimmed V and J ends, which lost 4 bases and 4 bases, there was a span of 14 bases. Per the germline V gene, CDR1 is SGHRS and CDR2 is YFSETQ. The CDR3 is 15 amino acids. The CDR3 region has the DNA TGCGCCAGCAGCCCCGGGCCCGGCGCCACCGGGGAGCTGTTTTTT. It translates to CASSPGPGATGELFF.

The chain combines TRBV12-3 or TRBV12-4 with TRBJ2-6; D is unresolved. The CDR3 is 17 residues long. V lost 6 bases, J lost 0 bases, and 15 bases lay in between. In DNA, the CDR3 is TGTGCCAGCAGGCCTGGACCGACCCACTCTGGGGCCAACGTCCTGACTTTC. Translating it yields CASRPGPTHSGANVLTF.

This clonotype was counted only a few times. This sequence joins TRBV5-5 and TRBJ2-5, with 7 nucleotides matching TRBD2. Germline V gene lookup returns CDR1 SGHKS and CDR2 YYEKEE (reference sequence). This CDR3 comprises 15 residues. V lost 6 bases and J lost 0; bases outside the gene matches: 8. CDR3 DNA sequence: TGTGCCAGCACAAGAGCGGGGACTTACCAAGAGACCCAGTACTTC. It codes for CASTRAGTYQETQYF.

In its sample, this clonotype was seen many times. This rearrangement joins TRBV7-8 to TRBJ1-2, with D hard to call. V was cut by 6 bases and J by 3 bases, with 8 bases left in between. CDR3 length: 12 residues. The germline CDR1 and CDR2 sequences are SGHVS and FQNEAQ. Here the CDR3 DNA reads TGTGCCAGCAGTTTGGTGGACTATGGCTACACCTTC. Translated: CASSLVDYGYTF. The full variable domain, its missing parts supplied by reference TRBV7-8 and TRBJ1-2, is GAGVSQSPRYKVAKRGQDVALRCDPISGHVSLFWYQQALGQGPEFLTYFQNEAQLDKSGLPSDRFFAERPEGSVSTLKIQRTQQEDSAVYLCASSLVDYGYTFGSGTRLTVV.

This clonotype occurred a few times. The chain joins TRBV20-1 to TRBJ1-1; D is unresolved. The CDR3 is 14 residues long. CDR1 is DFQATT and CDR2 is SNEGSKA in the germline V gene (reference sequence). Trimming stripped 0 bases from V and 4 bases from J, with 12 bases between. CDR3 in amino acids: CSARDPTGFTEAFF. In nucleotides, the CDR3 is TGCAGTGCTAGAGATCCCACGGGGTTCACTGAAGCTTTCTTT.

In this sample, this clonotype turned up a few times. The gene calls are TRBV4-1 and TRBJ1-2, with D perhaps TRBD1 (6 bases). The CDR3 extends over 14 amino acids. V shed 1 base and J shed 3 bases, with 9 bases lying between them. Germline loops: CDR1 MGHRA, CDR2 YSYEKL. Here the CDR3 reads CASSQGGADYGYTF. CDR3 bases: TGCGCCAGCAGCCAAGGGGGGGCGGACTATGGCTACACCTTC.

V gene TRBV4-2 combines with J gene TRBJ2-7; TRBD2 is a possible D gene (7 bases). Germline V gene lookup returns CDR1 LGHNA and CDR2 YNFKEQ. The CDR3 is made up of 16 amino acids. Trimming shortened V by 3 bases and J by 3 bases, and 18 bases separated the two germline ends. The CDR3 bases are TGTGCCAGCAGCCACTTGGCGGGGGACATAATCTACGAGCAGTACTTC. It specifies CASSHLAGDIIYEQYF.

The rearrangement joins TRBV29-1 to TRBJ1-3; no clear D. The V end lost 3 bases, the J end lost 4 bases, and 13 bases lay between the germline ends. CDR3 length equals 14 residues. Germline V lookup: CDR1 SQVTM, CDR2 ANQGSEA. This chain's CDR3 is CSVDSGVEGNTIYF. The CDR3 DNA follows: TGCAGCGTTGACTCCGGGGTCGAAGGAAACACCATATATTTT.

The CDR3 sequence: CASSRPRGSEFF. CDR3 bases: TGTGCCAGCAGTCGCCCCAGGGGGTCCGAGTTCTTC. The chain links TRBV12-3 or TRBV12-4 to TRBJ2-1; 7 bases are a match to TRBD1. J lost 14 bases, V lost 5 bases, and 9 bases had no gene match. The CDR3 consists of 12 residues.

The sample holds a few counts of this clonotype. The V call is TRBV21-1, the J call TRBJ1-5. TRBV21-1 counts as a pseudogene. There are 15 residues in the CDR3. The DNA of the CDR3 is TGTGCCAGCAGCAAGGACCTAATTAGCAATCAGCCCCAGCATTTT. Amino acids: CASSKDLISNQPQHF.

This clonotype has ten or more counts. The J gene is TRBJ2-7, the V gene TRBV11-2; a weak D match, TRBD2 (5 bases). From germline, CDR1 is SGHAT and CDR2 FQNNGV. V was trimmed by 1 base and J by 2 bases, leaving 12 bases between them. The CDR3 extends over 15 amino acids. The CDR3 loop is CASSLGGTGTYEQYF. CDR3 coding DNA: TGTGCCAGCAGCTTAGGAGGAACGGGGACCTACGAGCAGTACTTC.

This clonotype was detected a few times. The rearrangement joins TRBV25-1 to TRBJ2-5, with D hard to call. The V gene's germline CDR1 is MGHDK and CDR2 SYGVNS. This CDR3 has 12 residues. The germline V and J ends were trimmed by 3 bases and 6 bases, with 8 bases remaining between them. The CDR3 region is CASSDERKTQYF. The CDR3 bases are TGTGCCAGCAGTGACGAAAGGAAGACCCAGTACTTC. The full variable domain, in which reference TRBV25-1 and TRBJ2-5 provide the parts outside the CDR3, is EADIYQTPRYLVIGTGKKITLECSQTMGHDKMYWYQQDPGMELHLIHYSYGVNSTEKGDLSSESTVSRIRTEHFPLTLESARPSHTSQYLCASSDERKTQYFGPGTRLLVL.

This clonotype was picked up a small number of times. The chain uses TRBV5-6 and TRBJ2-7; 8 nucleotides line up with TRBD1. The germline V gene has CDR1 SGHDT and CDR2 YYEEEE. CDR3 length: 15 residues. V gave up 4 bases and J gave up 0 bases; unmatched junction bases: 6. CDR3 bases: TGTGCCAGCAGCCCGCCGGGACAGGACTCCTACGAGCAGTACTTC. Encoded protein: CASSPPGQDSYEQYF.

This clonotype was seen only a few times. The V gene is TRBV9, the J gene TRBJ2-3; perhaps D is TRBD1 or TRBD2 (5 bases each). CDR3 length: 17 amino acids. V was clipped by 4 bases and J by 3 bases, with 21 bases between them. CDR1 SGDLS and CDR2 YYNGEE come from the germline V gene. The chain's CDR3 is CASSPHRRGGRTDTQYF. CDR3 sequence (DNA): TGTGCCAGCAGCCCCCATCGCCGTGGGGGTAGGACAGATACGCAGTATTTT.